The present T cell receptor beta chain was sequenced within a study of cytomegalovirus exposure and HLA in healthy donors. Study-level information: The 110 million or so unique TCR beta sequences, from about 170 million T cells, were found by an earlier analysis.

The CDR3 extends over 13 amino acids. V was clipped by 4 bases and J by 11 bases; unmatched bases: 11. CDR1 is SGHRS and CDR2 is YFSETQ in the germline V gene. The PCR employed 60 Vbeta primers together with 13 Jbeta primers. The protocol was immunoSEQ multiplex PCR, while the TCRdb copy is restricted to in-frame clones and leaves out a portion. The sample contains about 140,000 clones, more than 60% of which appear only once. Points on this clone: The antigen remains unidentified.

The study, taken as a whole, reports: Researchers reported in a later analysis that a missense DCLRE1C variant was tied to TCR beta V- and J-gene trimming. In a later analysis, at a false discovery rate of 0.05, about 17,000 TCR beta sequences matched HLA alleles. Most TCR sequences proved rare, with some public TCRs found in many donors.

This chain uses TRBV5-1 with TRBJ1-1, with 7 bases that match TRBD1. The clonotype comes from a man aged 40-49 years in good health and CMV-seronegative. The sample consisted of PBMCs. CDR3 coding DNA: TGCGCCAGCAGCAGTCAAACCGGGACAGACGCTTTCTTT. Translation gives CASSSQTGTDAFF.